This TCR beta chain originates from a study of blood T cell repertoires in COVID-19. In the study overall: The origin of the acute and convalescent COVID-19 samples was the United States, Italy and Spain.

This clone was recorded once. Per germline, CDR1 SGDLS and CDR2 YYNGEE. This CDR3 contains 16 residues. The V and J ends lost 0 bases and 0 bases, in that order; junction bases with no gene match: 3. TCRdb's copy holds only in-frame clones and misses some; the assay was immunoSEQ multiplex PCR. The repertoire includes approximately 180,000 clones, roughly 87% of them detected once, and 1.2% sits in the top ten. The clonotype comes from a human donor with acute COVID-19. The donor label of this sample is uncertain. Material for sequencing was PBMCs or T cells enriched from blood (not recorded which). V usage is TRBV9 and J usage is TRBJ2-1, with 7 bases fitting TRBD2. The DNA for the CDR3 is TGTGCCAGCAGCGTAGATCTAGCGGTCTCCTACAATGAGCAGTTCTTC. Protein product: CASSVDLAVSYNEQFF.